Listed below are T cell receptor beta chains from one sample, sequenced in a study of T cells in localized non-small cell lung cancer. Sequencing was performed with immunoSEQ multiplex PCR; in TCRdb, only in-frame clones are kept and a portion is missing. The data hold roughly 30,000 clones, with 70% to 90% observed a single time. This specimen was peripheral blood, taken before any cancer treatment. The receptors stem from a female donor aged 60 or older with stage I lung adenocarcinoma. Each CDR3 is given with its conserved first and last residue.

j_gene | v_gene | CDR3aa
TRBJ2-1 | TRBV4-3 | CASSLSGSSYNEQFF
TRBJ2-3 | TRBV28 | CASRIGTGDTDTQYF
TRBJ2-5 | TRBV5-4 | CASSLGTSGYETQYF
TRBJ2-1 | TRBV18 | CASSQSGQLYNEQFF
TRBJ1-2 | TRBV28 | CASSSTGGWVYGYTF
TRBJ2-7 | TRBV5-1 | CASSLEAQVTYEQYF
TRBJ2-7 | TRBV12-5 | CASGLHPGTDPGEQYF
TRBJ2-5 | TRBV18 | CASSPPGSLQETQYF
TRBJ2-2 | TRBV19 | CASSIRTGGTGELFF
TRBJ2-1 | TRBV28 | CASGSEQFF
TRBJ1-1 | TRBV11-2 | CASGTGITEAFF
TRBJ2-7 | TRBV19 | CASRTGAGAPGEQYF
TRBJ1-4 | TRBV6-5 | CASSRAGEKLFF
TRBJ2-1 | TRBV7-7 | CASSLAPADGQEQFF
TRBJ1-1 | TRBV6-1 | CAICWGPHTEAFF
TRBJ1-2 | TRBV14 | CASSQVSRTGYTF
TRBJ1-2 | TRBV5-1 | CASSLGTVGTGYTF
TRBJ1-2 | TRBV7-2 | CASSFDVLSGYTF
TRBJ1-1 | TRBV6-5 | CASSYLSGNTEAFF
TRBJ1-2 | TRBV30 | CAWSGGGEGYTF
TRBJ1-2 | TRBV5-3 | CARSQRDRGTTF
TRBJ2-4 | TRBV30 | CAWSVLGETYKNIQYF
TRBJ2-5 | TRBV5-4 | CASSLESGRHWETQYF
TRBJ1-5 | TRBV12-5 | CASGLVIFGGQGNQPQHF
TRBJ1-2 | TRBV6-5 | CASSTGVDYGYTF
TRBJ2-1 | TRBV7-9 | CASSFTSGTSQFF
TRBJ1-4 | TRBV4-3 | CASSQDGGSGNEKLFF
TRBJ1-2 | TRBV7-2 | CASSPGGAESVHGYTF
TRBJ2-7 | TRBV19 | CASSRSGLVNYEQYF
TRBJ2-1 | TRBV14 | CASSHRTGWIYNEQFF
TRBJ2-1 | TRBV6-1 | CASRVTGSYNEQFF